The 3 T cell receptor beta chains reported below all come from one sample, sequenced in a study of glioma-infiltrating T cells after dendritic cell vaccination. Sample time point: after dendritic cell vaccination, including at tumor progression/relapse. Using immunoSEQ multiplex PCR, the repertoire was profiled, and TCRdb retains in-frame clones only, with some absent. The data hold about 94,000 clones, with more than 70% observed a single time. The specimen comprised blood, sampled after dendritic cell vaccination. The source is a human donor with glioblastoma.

CDR3 sequence reads: CASSYPMAGTSTDTQYF. CDR3 nucleotide sequence: TGTGCCAGCAGTTATCCAATGGCAGGGACTAGCACAGATACGCAGTATTTT. V is TRBV5-4 and J is TRBJ2-3; D may be TRBD2 (6 bases). The CDR3 is 17 amino acids. Trimming pared 5 bases from V and 0 bases from J, leaving 19 bases between. The germline gives CDR1 SGHNT, CDR2 YYREEE (reference sequence). Supplemented by reference TRBV5-4 and TRBJ2-3, the full variable domain reads ETGVTQSPTHLIKTRGQQVTLRCSSQSGHNTVSWYQQALGQGPQFIFQYYREEENGRGNFPPRFSGLQFPNYSSELNVNALELDDSALYLCASSYPMAGTSTDTQYFGPGTRLTVL.

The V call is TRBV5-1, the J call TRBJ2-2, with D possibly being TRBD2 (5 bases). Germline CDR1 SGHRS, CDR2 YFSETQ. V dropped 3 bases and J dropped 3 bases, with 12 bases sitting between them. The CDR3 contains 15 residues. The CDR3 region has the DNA TGCGCCAGCAGCTCTCCTCGGGGTCACACCGGGGAGCTGTTTTTT. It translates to CASSSPRGHTGELFF.

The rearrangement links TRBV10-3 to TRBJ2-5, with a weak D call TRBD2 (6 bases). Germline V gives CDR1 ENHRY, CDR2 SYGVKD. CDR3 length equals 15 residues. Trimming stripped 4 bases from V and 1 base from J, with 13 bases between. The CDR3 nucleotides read TGTGCCATCAGTGTAGGTAGCGGCTTCCAAGAGACCCAGTACTTC. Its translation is CAISVGSGFQETQYF.